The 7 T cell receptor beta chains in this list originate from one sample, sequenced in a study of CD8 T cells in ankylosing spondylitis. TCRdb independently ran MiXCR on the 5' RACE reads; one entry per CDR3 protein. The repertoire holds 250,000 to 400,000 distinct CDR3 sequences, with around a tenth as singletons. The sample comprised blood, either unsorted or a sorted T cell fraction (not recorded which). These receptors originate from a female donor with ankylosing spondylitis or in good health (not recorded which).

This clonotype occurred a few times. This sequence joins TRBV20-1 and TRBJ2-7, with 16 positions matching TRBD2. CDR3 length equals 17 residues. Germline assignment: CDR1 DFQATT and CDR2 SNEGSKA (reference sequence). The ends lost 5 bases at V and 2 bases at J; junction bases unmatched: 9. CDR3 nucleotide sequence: TGCAGTGCTCGCCCCCCGGGACTAGCGGGAGGGGCCTACGAGCAGTACTTC. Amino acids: CSARPPGLAGGAYEQYF.

CDR3 sequence: CASSPRVGETQYF. The CDR3 DNA reads as TGTGCCAGCTCACCAAGAGTCGGGGAGACCCAGTACTTC. V gene TRBV18 combines with J gene TRBJ2-5; D not certain. Germline loops: CDR1 KGHSH, CDR2 LQKENI. The V gene lost 2 bases and the J gene lost 5 bases, with 9 bases spanning the gap. This CDR3 spans 13 amino acids.

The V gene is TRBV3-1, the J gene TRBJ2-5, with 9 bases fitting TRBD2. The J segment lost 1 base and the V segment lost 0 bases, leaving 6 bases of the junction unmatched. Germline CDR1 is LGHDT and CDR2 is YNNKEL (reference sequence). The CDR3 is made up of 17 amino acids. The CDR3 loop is CASSQDIAGDSQETQYF. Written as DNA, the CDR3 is TGTGCCAGCAGCCAAGATATAGCGGGGGACTCCCAAGAGACCCAGTACTTC.

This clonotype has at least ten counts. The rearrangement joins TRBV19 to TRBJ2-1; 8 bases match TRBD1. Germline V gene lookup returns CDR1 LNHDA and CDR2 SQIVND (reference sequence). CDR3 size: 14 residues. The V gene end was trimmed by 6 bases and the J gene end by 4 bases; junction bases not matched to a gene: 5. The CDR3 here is CASSQGAYYNEQFF. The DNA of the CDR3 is TGTGCCAGTAGCCAGGGGGCTTATTACAATGAGCAGTTCTTC.

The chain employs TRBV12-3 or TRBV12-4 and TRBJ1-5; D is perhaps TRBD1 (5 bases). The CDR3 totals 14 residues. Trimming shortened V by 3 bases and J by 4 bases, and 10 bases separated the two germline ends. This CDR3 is CASSFGRANQPQHF. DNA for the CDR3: TGTGCCAGCAGTTTCGGCAGGGCTAATCAGCCCCAGCATTTT.

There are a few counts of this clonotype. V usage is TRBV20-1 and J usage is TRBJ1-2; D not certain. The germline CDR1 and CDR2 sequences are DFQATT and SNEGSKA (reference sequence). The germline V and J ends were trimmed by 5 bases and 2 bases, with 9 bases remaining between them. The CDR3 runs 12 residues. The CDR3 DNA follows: TGCAGTGCTGACAATAACAACTATGGCTACACCTTC. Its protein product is CSADNNNYGYTF.

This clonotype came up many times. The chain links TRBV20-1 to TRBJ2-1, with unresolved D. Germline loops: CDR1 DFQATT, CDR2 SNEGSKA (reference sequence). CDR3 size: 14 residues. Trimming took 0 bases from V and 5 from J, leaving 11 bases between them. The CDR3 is CSARDWKEDNEQFF. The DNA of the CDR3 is TGCAGTGCTAGAGATTGGAAAGAGGACAATGAGCAGTTCTTC.